This T cell receptor beta chain came from a study of T cell repertoires in cytomegalovirus infection. TCRdb reprocessed the reads with MiXCR, giving one entry per CDR3 protein. The data hold around 540,000 distinct CDR3 sequences, with roughly a third observed a single time. Germline CDR1 is LNHDA and CDR2 is SQIVND (reference sequence). The ends were cut back, 0 bases at V and 5 bases at J, with 17 bases in the middle. This CDR3 has 17 amino acids. For this clonotype: Its antigen is currently unknown.

The TCR comes from a human donor in good health (CMV status not recorded). Some clones in this sample may be carry-over from other donors' samples. This chain uses TRBV19 with TRBJ1-5; D is possibly TRBD1 (5 bases). The sequenced sample was cultured PBMCs, obtained from culture after CMV antigen stimulation. The CDR3 is CASSIDPRQLVDQPQHF. The CDR3 nucleotides read TGTGCCAGTAGTATAGATCCCCGACAGCTGGTCGATCAGCCCCAGCATTTT.